This is a list of T cell receptor beta chains from one sample in a study of molecular identifiers for immune sequencing clone quantification. MiXCR was run by TCRdb on the PCR reads, yielding one entry per CDR3 protein. The sample comprises about 510,000 distinct CDR3 sequences, about 25% of which are singletons, and under 0.8% rests with the top ten. Material for sequencing was naive CD8+ T cells from blood, with Jurkat cell RNA spiked in. Receptor source: a human donor in good health. Some libraries in this study had Jurkat cell RNA spiked in. The CDR3 runs from the conserved cysteine through the conserved F or W. D genes are given only for firm matches. Expanded clones get a size class; other rows say once, few or many, or leave the size out.

D gene: TRBD2; clone size: few; J gene: TRBJ2-1; V gene: TRBV27; CDR3 DNA: TGTGCCACCGCGGGGGGTGGCACCTACAATGAGCAGTTCTTC; CDR3 protein: CATAGGGTYNEQFF
D gene: -; clone size: many; J gene: TRBJ1-1; V gene: TRBV7-8; CDR3 DNA: TGTGCCAGCAGCTTAAAAGACCTGAACACTGAAGCTTTCTTT; CDR3 protein: CASSLKDLNTEAFF
D gene: -; clone size: -; J gene: TRBJ2-7; V gene: TRBV27; CDR3 DNA: TGTGCCAGCAGTTGGGTCAAGGGTGCTACCTACGAGCAGTACTTC; CDR3 protein: CASSWVKGATYEQYF
D gene: -; clone size: -; J gene: TRBJ2-3; V gene: TRBV9; CDR3 DNA: TGTGCCAGCAGCGTAGCGAACCAGCTAGGGACAGATACGCAGTATTTT; CDR3 protein: CASSVANQLGTDTQYF
D gene: TRBD1; clone size: -; J gene: TRBJ1-6; V gene: TRBV19; CDR3 DNA: TGTGCCAGTAGTGAGGGACAGGGGGCTTATTCACCCCCCCACTTT; CDR3 protein: CASSEGQGAYSPPHF
D gene: -; clone size: few; J gene: TRBJ2-3; V gene: TRBV4-1; CDR3 DNA: TGCGCCAGCAGCCAAGGCGGGACACCTAGCACAGATACGCAGTATTTT; CDR3 protein: CASSQGGTPSTDTQYF
D gene: TRBD2; clone size: many; J gene: TRBJ2-2; V gene: TRBV9; CDR3 DNA: TGTGCCAGCAGCCCTAGGACTAGGGCCCTCCCCGGGGAGCTGTTTTTT; CDR3 protein: CASSPRTRALPGELFF
D gene: TRBD2; clone size: many; J gene: TRBJ2-5; V gene: TRBV4-1; CDR3 DNA: TGCGCCAGCAGCTACATAGCGGGGGGACAAGAGACCCAGTACTTC; CDR3 protein: CASSYIAGGQETQYF
D gene: TRBD2; clone size: few; J gene: TRBJ2-7; V gene: TRBV4-2; CDR3 DNA: TGTGCCAGCAGCCAAGCTAGCGGGAGTTCCTCCTACGAGCAGTACTTC; CDR3 protein: CASSQASGSSSYEQYF
D gene: TRBD1; clone size: many; J gene: TRBJ2-7; V gene: TRBV2; CDR3 DNA: TGTGCCAGCAGTGATCCGGGACAGGGGCCCTCCGAGCAGTACTTC; CDR3 protein: CASSDPGQGPSEQYF
D gene: -; clone size: few; J gene: TRBJ1-6; V gene: TRBV7-9; CDR3 DNA: TGTGCCAGCAGCTCCTGGGGAGTTGCCTATAATTCACCCCTCCACTTT; CDR3 protein: CASSSWGVAYNSPLHF
D gene: -; clone size: -; J gene: TRBJ2-7; V gene: TRBV20-1; CDR3 DNA: TGCAGTGCTTTACCGGAGGGGTACGAGCAGTACTTC; CDR3 protein: CSALPEGYEQYF
D gene: -; clone size: -; J gene: TRBJ2-3; V gene: TRBV4-3; CDR3 DNA: TGCGCCAGCAGCCAAGATAACAGGCCCGTAACAGATACGCAGTATTTT; CDR3 protein: CASSQDNRPVTDTQYF
D gene: -; clone size: many; J gene: TRBJ1-1; V gene: TRBV5-8; CDR3 DNA: TGTGCCAGCAGCTTGTCGGGGAAATTCACTGAAGCTTTCTTT; CDR3 protein: CASSLSGKFTEAFF
D gene: -; clone size: -; J gene: TRBJ2-1; V gene: TRBV18; CDR3 DNA: TGTGCCAGCTCACCACCGGGACTCCCCTCCTACAATGAGCAGTTCTTC; CDR3 protein: CASSPPGLPSYNEQFF
D gene: -; clone size: few; J gene: TRBJ1-5; V gene: TRBV5-6; CDR3 DNA: TGTGCCAGCAGCTTTAGTGCCGTGTATAGTCAGCCCCAGCATTTT; CDR3 protein: CASSFSAVYSQPQHF
D gene: -; clone size: -; J gene: TRBJ1-2; V gene: TRBV9; CDR3 DNA: TGTGCCTGCAGCCCCCCGTCGTTTAACTATGGCTACACCTTC; CDR3 protein: CACSPPSFNYGYTF
D gene: TRBD2; clone size: few; J gene: TRBJ2-5; V gene: TRBV7-9; CDR3 DNA: TGTGCCAGCGGCTATTTAGCGGGAGAAGAGACCCAGTACTTC; CDR3 protein: CASGYLAGEETQYF
D gene: TRBD1; clone size: many; J gene: TRBJ2-5; V gene: TRBV6-1; CDR3 DNA: TGTGCCAGCAGTACAGGGACAGGGGTCACGAACCAAGAGACCCAGTACTTC; CDR3 protein: CASSTGTGVTNQETQYF
D gene: TRBD2; clone size: few; J gene: TRBJ2-7; V gene: TRBV6-5; CDR3 DNA: TGTGCCAGCAGAGACGGGACTACCTACGAGCAGTACTTC; CDR3 protein: CASRDGTTYEQYF
D gene: -; clone size: few; J gene: TRBJ1-2; V gene: TRBV2; CDR3 DNA: TGTGCCAGCAGTGAAGCGTGGGGCGGAGGGTCCGACCTGCAAGGGTATGGCTACACCTTC; CDR3 protein: CASSEAWGGGSDLQGYGYTF
D gene: -; clone size: -; J gene: TRBJ1-4; V gene: TRBV20-1; CDR3 DNA: TGCAGTGCTATCTGGGGGGCGCAGCCTAATGAAAAACTGTTTTTT; CDR3 protein: CSAIWGAQPNEKLFF
D gene: TRBD1; clone size: few; J gene: TRBJ2-3; V gene: TRBV12-3/TRBV12-4; CDR3 DNA: TGTGCCAGCAGTTTAGTTTTGGGGGGCAGGGGGCGCACAGATACGCAGTATTTT; CDR3 protein: CASSLVLGGRGRTDTQYF
D gene: -; clone size: few; J gene: TRBJ2-3; V gene: TRBV27; CDR3 DNA: TGTGCCAGCAGCCCAACGTTGGTAACTAGCACAGATACGCAGTATTTT; CDR3 protein: CASSPTLVTSTDTQYF
D gene: -; clone size: many; J gene: TRBJ2-5; V gene: TRBV5-6; CDR3 DNA: TGTGCCAGCAGCTTGCCCGGCGGCTCCCAAGAGACCCAGTACTTC; CDR3 protein: CASSLPGGSQETQYF
D gene: -; clone size: -; J gene: TRBJ1-2; V gene: TRBV4-3; CDR3 DNA: TGCGCCAGCAGCCAAGAACGAACCAAATATGGCTACACCTTC; CDR3 protein: CASSQERTKYGYTF
D gene: TRBD2; clone size: few; J gene: TRBJ2-2; V gene: TRBV12-3/TRBV12-4; CDR3 DNA: TGTGCCAGCAGCGATTGGGGACTAGCGGGGGCCAAAAACACCGGGGAGCTGTTTTTT; CDR3 protein: CASSDWGLAGAKNTGELFF
D gene: -; clone size: once; J gene: TRBJ2-5; V gene: TRBV27; CDR3 DNA: TGTGCCAGCAGTTTTAACGCTAATCATCAAGAGACCCAGTACTTC; CDR3 protein: CASSFNANHQETQYF
D gene: -; clone size: -; J gene: TRBJ2-2; V gene: TRBV28; CDR3 DNA: TGTGCCAGCAGTTTTCACTTGAACTCCGGGGAGCTGTTTTTT; CDR3 protein: CASSFHLNSGELFF
D gene: TRBD1; clone size: many; J gene: TRBJ1-6; V gene: TRBV5-1; CDR3 DNA: TGCGCCAGCAGCGTGGGACAGGGGGATTCACCCCTCCACTTT; CDR3 protein: CASSVGQGDSPLHF
D gene: -; clone size: -; J gene: TRBJ2-7; V gene: TRBV6-5; CDR3 DNA: TGTGCCAGCAGACTCGGAGCGAGTTCCTACGAGCAGTACTTC; CDR3 protein: CASRLGASSYEQYF
D gene: TRBD2; clone size: few; J gene: TRBJ2-1; V gene: TRBV7-9; CDR3 DNA: TGTGCCAGCAGCTTAGTGACGGGGGGGCCGAATGAGCAGTTCTTC; CDR3 protein: CASSLVTGGPNEQFF
D gene: -; clone size: -; J gene: TRBJ1-2; V gene: TRBV2; CDR3 DNA: TGTGCCAGCAAGGACCCAGACGACTATGGCTACACCTTC; CDR3 protein: CASKDPDDYGYTF